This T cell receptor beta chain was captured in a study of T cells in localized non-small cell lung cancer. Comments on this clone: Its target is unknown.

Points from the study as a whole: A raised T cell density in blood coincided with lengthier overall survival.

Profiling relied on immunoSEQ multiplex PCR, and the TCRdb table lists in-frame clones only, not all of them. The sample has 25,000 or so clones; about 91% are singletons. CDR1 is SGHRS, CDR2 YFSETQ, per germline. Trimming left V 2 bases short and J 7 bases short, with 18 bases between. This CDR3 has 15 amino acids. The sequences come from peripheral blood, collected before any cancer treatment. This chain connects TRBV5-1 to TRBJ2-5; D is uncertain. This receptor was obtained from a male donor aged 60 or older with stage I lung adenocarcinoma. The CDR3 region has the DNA TGCGCCAGCAGCTTCGCCTACACTACCTCGGGGACCCAGTACTTC. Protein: CASSFAYTTSGTQYF.